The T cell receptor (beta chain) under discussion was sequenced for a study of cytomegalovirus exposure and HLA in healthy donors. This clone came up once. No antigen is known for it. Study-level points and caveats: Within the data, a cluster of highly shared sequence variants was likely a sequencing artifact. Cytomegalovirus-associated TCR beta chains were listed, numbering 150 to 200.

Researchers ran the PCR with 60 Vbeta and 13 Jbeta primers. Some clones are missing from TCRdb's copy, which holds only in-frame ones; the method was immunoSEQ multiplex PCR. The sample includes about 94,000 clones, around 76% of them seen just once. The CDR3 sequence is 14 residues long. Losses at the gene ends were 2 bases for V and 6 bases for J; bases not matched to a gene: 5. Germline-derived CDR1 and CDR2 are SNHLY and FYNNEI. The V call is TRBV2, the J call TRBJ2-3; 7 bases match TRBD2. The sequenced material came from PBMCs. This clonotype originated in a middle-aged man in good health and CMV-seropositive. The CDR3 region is CASSELTSADTQYF. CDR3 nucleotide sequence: TGTGCCAGCAGTGAACTTACTAGCGCCGATACGCAGTATTTT.